These 9 T cell receptor beta chains came from one sample sequenced in a study of beta chain features in type 1 diabetes. cDNA synthesis used the whole RNA isolate, giving expressed TCRB sequences. Sequencing was performed with immunoSEQ multiplex PCR; in TCRdb, only in-frame clones are kept and a portion is missing. This table has around 330,000 clones, 9.5% to 12% appearing once. Sequenced: naive CD4+ T cells from blood. These receptors all come from a woman aged 25-40 years in good health.

This chain uses TRBV7-9 with TRBJ2-2; 10 bases align to TRBD1. Germline V CDR1 and CDR2: SEHNR, FQNEAQ (reference sequence). The CDR3 totals 16 residues. The V gene end was trimmed by 6 bases and the J gene end by 4 bases; junction bases not matched to a gene: 8. The CDR3 region is CASSSGTGASTGELFF. The CDR3 bases are TGTGCCAGCAGTTCCGGGACAGGGGCGAGCACCGGGGAGCTGTTTTTT.

The rearrangement links TRBV28 to TRBJ2-5; D call uncertain. The DNA end lines up better with TRBJ2-7; the J call may be wrong. Germline V gene sequence: CDR1 MDHEN, CDR2 SYDVKM. The CDR3 spans 14 residues. The CDR3 bases are TGTGCCAGCAGTTTTTCATCCGTCCCCTACGAGCAGTACTTC. This codes for CASSFSSVPYEQYF.

A few counts support this clone. V and J are TRBV6-5 and TRBJ1-1; 7 bases match TRBD1. CDR3 length: 15 amino acids. Per the germline V gene, CDR1 is MNHEY and CDR2 is SVGAGI. V lost 4 bases, J lost 1 base, and 6 bases stayed unmatched. CDR3 sequence reads: CASSSDRTRNTEAFF. CDR3 DNA sequence: TGTGCCAGCAGTTCGGACAGGACACGGAACACTGAAGCTTTCTTT.

This chain connects TRBV29-1 to TRBJ2-5, with D maybe TRBD2 (6 bases). The CDR3 length is 12 residues. Trimming left V 8 bases short and J 4 bases short, with 14 bases between. Per germline, CDR1 SQVTM and CDR2 ANQGSEA. The CDR3 reads CSSRGLRETQYF. CDR3 coding DNA: TGCAGCTCAAGGGGACTCCGAGAGACCCAGTACTTC. Filled out from reference TRBV29-1 and TRBJ2-5, the complete variable domain reads SAVISQKPSRDICQRGTSLTIQCQVDSQVTMMFWYRQQPGQSLTLIATANQGSEATYESGFVIDKFPISRPNLTFSTLTVSNMSPEDSSIYLCSSRGLRETQYFGPGTRLLVL.

V usage is TRBV28 and J usage is TRBJ2-5; 9 bases line up with TRBD2. The CDR3 has 15 residues. The J segment lost 5 bases and the V segment lost 6 bases, leaving 10 bases of the junction unmatched. Germline assignment: CDR1 MDHEN and CDR2 SYDVKM. CDR3 sequence (DNA): TGTGCCAGCAGGTCGACTAGCGGAGCCCAGGAGACCCAGTACTTC. This encodes CASRSTSGAQETQYF.

This clone appeared a few times. The chain joins TRBV5-1 to TRBJ1-2, with D perhaps TRBD1 (5 bases). Germline assignment: CDR1 SGHRS and CDR2 YFSETQ. The CDR3 contains 12 residues. Trimming removed 0 bases from V and 7 bases from J, with 7 bases in between. As DNA, the CDR3 is TGCGCCAGCAGCTTGGTTGGGGCTGGCTACACCTTC. This codes for CASSLVGAGYTF.

This clone was observed a few times. This chain links TRBV6-1 with TRBJ1-1; D is ambiguous. This CDR3 comprises 13 residues. V was trimmed by 5 bases and J by 6 bases, leaving 13 bases between them. Germline assignment: CDR1 MNHNS and CDR2 SASEGT. In nucleotides, the CDR3 is TGTGCCAGCAGTCTCTCCGGAGGTGCTGAAGCTTTCTTT. It yields the protein CASSLSGGAEAFF.

This clone was counted only a few times. The chain uses TRBV7-9 and TRBJ1-1, with D possibly TRBD1 on 6 matching bases. CDR3 length: 15 residues. CDR1 and CDR2 from the germline V gene are SEHNR and FQNEAQ (reference sequence). V was cut by 5 bases and J by 4 bases, with 17 bases left in between. CDR3 loop: CASSPGGPRGTEAFF. DNA for the CDR3: TGTGCCAGCAGCCCGGGTGGTCCCAGGGGCACTGAAGCTTTCTTT.

The chain recombines TRBV28 with TRBJ2-5; D is perhaps TRBD2 (6 bases). V was pared by 4 bases and J by 4 bases, with 10 bases between. Germline CDR1 reads MDHEN; CDR2 reads SYDVKM. The CDR3 consists of 13 residues. CDR3 in amino acids: CASSSGVIETQYF. The CDR3 DNA reads as TGTGCCAGCAGTTCGGGAGTAATAGAGACCCAGTACTTC.